This record looks at one T cell receptor beta chain sequence and its context. Its antigen is not known. Lesional scalp punch biopsies and peripheral blood were collected from alopecia areata patients. Sequencing templates came from extracted RNA that was reverse transcribed into cDNA. The method was immunoSEQ multiplex PCR; TCRdb's version includes in-frame clones alone and lacks a portion of them. The repertoire includes around 7,000 clones, roughly 70% of them detected once, and 20% to 25% sits in the top ten. This specimen comes from a study of CD8+ T cells in alopecia areata. About the research overall: The drug, oral tofacitinib, was given to treated patients at 5 to 10 mg twice daily.

The CDR3 has 14 residues. The germline gives CDR1 SEHNR, CDR2 FQNEAQ (reference sequence). Trimming removed 5 bases from V and 8 bases from J, with 16 bases in between. Whole-study results and caveats: Scalp sample sequencing also detects resident alphabeta T cells of normal skin. Relative to normal scalp, lesional scalp, especially alopecia totalis/universalis, showed higher clonality.

This specimen consisted of skin, obtained at week 0. The chain uses TRBV7-9 and TRBJ2-1; tentatively, D is TRBD1 (5 bases). This clonotype originated in a human donor with alopecia areata. CDR3: CASSQNLQGDEQFF. CDR3 bases: TGTGCCAGCAGCCAAAACCTTCAGGGTGATGAGCAGTTCTTC.